This TCR beta chain comes out of a study of neurological immune-mediated disorders. This CDR3 is built from 17 residues. Trimming took 4 bases from V and 0 from J, leaving 16 bases between them. Germline loops: CDR1 GTSNPN, CDR2 SVGIG (reference sequence). This clonotype was counted many times. 5'RACE employing 10-nucleotide random UMIs yielded the cDNA. TCRdb re-called the 5' RACE reads through MiXCR, storing one row per CDR3 protein. This table has roughly 47,000 distinct CDR3 sequences, roughly 4.1% appearing once. The sequence came from a woman aged 60-75 years with multiple sclerosis. The source material was PBMCs. The rearrangement joins TRBV30 to TRBJ2-6, with D perhaps TRBD2 (5 bases). As DNA, the CDR3 is TGTGCCTGGACCCGAGGGCGGCTTCGCTCTGGGGCCAACGTCCTGACTTTC. It codes for CAWTRGRLRSGANVLTF.